Below, one TCR beta chain is given with its context. Per-base quality was not reported, and no clone a single base away is much larger than it. The data were taken from a study of graft-versus-host responses after intestinal transplantation (TCRdb year 2021). Regarding the complete study: The transplants that recipients received were multivisceral, liver-intestinal, or isolated intestinal. All recipients received anti-thymocyte globulin induction followed by maintenance tacrolimus and steroids for about three years. After intestinal transplantation, graft-versus-host and host-versus-graft alloreactive T cell clones were followed in the graft, circulation and bone marrow using bulk TCR-beta CDR3 sequencing. Alloreactive clones were identified by sequencing pre-transplant mixed lymphocyte reaction products and comparing these products with unstimulated pre-transplant donor and recipient T cells. A cohort of some 24 intestinal transplant recipients, including one retransplant, was enrolled, and 3 patients lacking pretransplant specimens were excluded. Donor T cell macrochimerism was defined as a peak of at least 4% donor T cells among recipient peripheral blood mononuclear cells. Samples from three later patients were sequenced in-house on an Illumina MiSeq with MiXCR processing rather than by the commercial service.

The library was produced with the immunoSEQ multiplex PCR assay. In most patients, genomic DNA was isolated using the Qiagen DNeasy Blood and Tissue Kit and sent frozen to Adaptive Biotechnologies for TCR sequencing. Adaptive Biotechnologies carried out high-throughput TCR-beta CDR3 sequencing of genomic DNA for most patients. For the original study's pipeline: TCR sequencing data were retrieved from Adaptive's ImmunoSEQ software for more than 15 patients, whereas three other patients were processed with MiXCR and VDJtools. CD4 versus CD8 sorting errors were corrected by removing sequences found in both subsets at a frequency ratio below 5:1. CDR3 nucleotide sequences shared by donor and recipient were removed because the origin of these sequences could not be assigned. At least 2-fold expansion over unstimulated cells and a minimum CFSE-low frequency of 0.002% (template counts) or 0.001% (read counts) were required for clones to be classified as alloreactive. Mappable clones were those detected in sequenced pre-transplant spleen, lymph node, or MLR CFSE-low populations of the donor or recipient. Cumulative frequency of alloreactive clones was calculated as a percentage of all sequences weighted by copy number. As stored in TCRdb, this immuneACCESS dataset retains in-frame rearrangements with V and J assigned. A fraction of the clones does not appear; measured against another copy, unresolved V genes explain less than half of the discrepancy, and the remainder lacks a known reason. V and J calls and clone size are as listed in that table; D and trimming were resolved from the DNA. Recorded for this sample are roughly 20,000 clones; 40% to 50% of them occurred a single time. The ten largest clones add up to about 1.5% of the sample.

On the study overall, not on this receptor specifically: In the allografts of patients with donor T cell macrochimerism, GvH to HvG T cell clonal ratios were high. Early after transplant, declines in HvG clones were associated with peak levels of circulating GvH clones. GvH clones were found in recipient bone marrow, and some of the GvH clones appeared earlier in ileal mucosa or blood, which is consistent with an intestinal mucosal origin. Conclusions were limited by the relatively low number and heterogeneity of intestinal transplant patients.

The sample's time point label is to be understood as: cells obtained before transplantation from donor or recipient. In mixed lymphocyte reactions, approximately 200,000 CFSE-labeled pre-transplant responders were plated with approximately 200,000 irradiated violet-dye-labeled stimulators and cultured for over five days. Proliferating CD3+CD4+CFSE-low and CD3+CD8+CFSE-low responder cells were FACS-sorted on a BD Influx sorter after the mixed lymphocyte reaction. CDR1 and CDR2, looked up from the germline V gene, are MNHEY and SVGAGI. The CDR3 has 12 amino acids, counting the end cysteine and phenylalanine. Just CDR3 DNA is preserved here, 36 bases in frame from base 1. V lost 5 bases and J lost 8 bases; the stretch between them is 10 bases long.

The chain employs TRBV6-5 and TRBJ2-1; a weak D assignment points to TRBD2 (6 bases agree). The receptor was derived from a human patient who received an intestinal transplant. The material sequenced was alloreactive CD8+ T cells from a mixed lymphocyte reaction culture, taken before intestinal transplant. Sample cell subset or site, as interpreted from the label and publication: CFSE-low proliferating T cells sorted from approximately 6-day pre-transplant mixed lymphocyte reaction (GvH or HvG direction). The CDR3 protein sequence reads: CASSAGWHEQFF. The nucleotide sequence reads as follows: TGTGCCAGCAGTGCGGGATGGCATGAGCAGTTCTTC.